This T cell receptor (beta chain) was documented in a study of cytomegalovirus exposure and HLA in healthy donors (TCRdb year 2017). Notes on the research overall: The 500 to 700 repertoires of the first cohort and the 110 or so validation repertoires were produced on the same platform, according to a later analysis. To predict cytomegalovirus infection status, the study brought together high-throughput TCR immunosequencing, statistical association of individual TCRs with disease status, and machine learning. The study aimed to test whether cataloging public T cell receptors could reveal signatures of past pathogen exposure. Besides the first cohort of roughly 660 subjects, a separate validation cohort made up of over 100 different subjects was used.

V loses 4 bases at its end and J loses 2 bases; junction bases beyond the gene matches: 5. In the germline V gene (reference sequence), CDR1 corresponds to SGHNT and CDR2 to YYREEE. From its cysteine to its phenylalanine, the CDR3 spans 15 amino acids. Just CDR3 DNA is preserved here, 45 bases in frame from base 1. Remarks on this clone: The specificity of this receptor is unknown. No clone much larger than this one lies a single base away; base qualities are absent.

The method was the immunoSEQ multiplex PCR assay. As for the authors' bioinformatics: To diagnose cytomegalovirus status from the catalog of TCR beta chain sequences, a statistical classification framework was built. The immuneACCESS repertoire file appears here via TCRdb, limited to in-frame rearrangements. These files lack a portion of the clones; in checked studies, under half of the deficit traces to unresolved V genes, and the cause of the others is not known. Clonal size and the V and J genes are those of that table, whereas D and trimming came from the DNA. The table for this sample lists roughly 310,000 clones; around 90% of them were counted only once. More than 0.95% of the sample belongs to the ten largest clones. Study-level results and caveats: Most TCR sequences were observed very rarely across donors, whereas some public TCRs were present in many individuals. It was suggested by the authors that the approach could potentially be generalized to other disease states and immunological phenotypes. A later analysis lacked HLA typing for the validation cohort, so it scored co-occurrence in that cohort across all 110 or so repertoires. In vitro tests confirmed that a few of the cytomegalovirus-associated TCR beta chains recognize cytomegalovirus antigens. The classifier was reported to diagnose cytomegalovirus status with high specificity and sensitivity in both the original cohort and the validation cohort. The study gave a list of around 170 TCR beta chains associated with cytomegalovirus. In a later analysis, TCRs clustered in the first cohort were found to also tend to co-occur in the 120 or so validation repertoires, with about 94% of cluster scores above 0.

Donors formed part of the validation cohort, which comprised 120 subjects and was distinct from the first cohort of several hundred subjects. The specimen was PBMCs. This TCR was recovered from a young man in good health and CMV-seronegative. The chain uses TRBV5-4 and TRBJ2-5; TRBD1 lines up with 10 middle nucleotides. The CDR3 reads CASSRGQGRQETQYF. The nucleotide sequence is given as TGTGCCAGCAGCAGGGGACAGGGGAGGCAAGAGACCCAGTACTTC. Supplemented by the reference TRBV5-4 and TRBJ2-5 proteins around the CDR3, the complete variable domain is ETGVTQSPTHLIKTRGQQVTLRCSSQSGHNTVSWYQQALGQGPQFIFQYYREEENGRGNFPPRFSGLQFPNYSSELNVNALELDDSALYLCASSRGQGRQETQYFGPGTRLLVL.